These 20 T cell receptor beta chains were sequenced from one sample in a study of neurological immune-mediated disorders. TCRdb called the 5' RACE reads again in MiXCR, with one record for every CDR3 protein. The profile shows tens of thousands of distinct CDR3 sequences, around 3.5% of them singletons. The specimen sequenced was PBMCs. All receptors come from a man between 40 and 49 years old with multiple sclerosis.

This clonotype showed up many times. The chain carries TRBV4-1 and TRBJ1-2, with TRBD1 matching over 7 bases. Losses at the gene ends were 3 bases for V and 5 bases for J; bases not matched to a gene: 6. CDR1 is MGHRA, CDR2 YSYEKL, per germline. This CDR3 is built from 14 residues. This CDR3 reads CASSHPGQRYGYTF. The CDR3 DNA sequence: TGCGCCAGCAGCCACCCGGGACAGAGATATGGCTACACCTTC.

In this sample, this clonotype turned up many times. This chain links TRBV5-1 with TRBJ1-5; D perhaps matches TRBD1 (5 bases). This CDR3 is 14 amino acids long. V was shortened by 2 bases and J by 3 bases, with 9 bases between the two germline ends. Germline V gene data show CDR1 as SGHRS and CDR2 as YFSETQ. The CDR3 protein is CASSFSGDNQPQHF. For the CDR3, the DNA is TGCGCCAGCAGCTTCTCGGGGGACAATCAGCCCCAGCATTTT.

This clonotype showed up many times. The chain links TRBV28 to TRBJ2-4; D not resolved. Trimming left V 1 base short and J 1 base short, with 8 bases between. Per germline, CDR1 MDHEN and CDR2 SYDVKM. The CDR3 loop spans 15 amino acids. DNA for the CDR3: TGTGCCAGCAGTTTATATCGTCGGGCCAAAAACATTCAGTACTTC. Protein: CASSLYRRAKNIQYF. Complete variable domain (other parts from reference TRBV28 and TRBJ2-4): DVKVTQSSRYLVKRTGEKVFLECVQDMDHENMFWYRQDPGLGLRLIYFSYDVKMKEKGDIPEGYSVSREKKERFSLILESASTNQTSMYLCASSLYRRAKNIQYFGAGTRLSVL.

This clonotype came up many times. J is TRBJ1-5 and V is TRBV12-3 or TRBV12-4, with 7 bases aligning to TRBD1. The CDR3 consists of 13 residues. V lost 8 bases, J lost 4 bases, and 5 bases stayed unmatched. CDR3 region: CASARGGNQPQHF. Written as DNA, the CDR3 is TGTGCCAGCGCCAGGGGGGGGAATCAGCCCCAGCATTTT.

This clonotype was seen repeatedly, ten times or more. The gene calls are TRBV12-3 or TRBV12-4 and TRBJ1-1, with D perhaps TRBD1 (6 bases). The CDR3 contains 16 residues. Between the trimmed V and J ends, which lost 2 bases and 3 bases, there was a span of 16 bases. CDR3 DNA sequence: TGTGCCAGCAGTTTACGGCCGGACAGACGAGACACTGAAGCTTTCTTT. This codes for CASSLRPDRRDTEAFF.

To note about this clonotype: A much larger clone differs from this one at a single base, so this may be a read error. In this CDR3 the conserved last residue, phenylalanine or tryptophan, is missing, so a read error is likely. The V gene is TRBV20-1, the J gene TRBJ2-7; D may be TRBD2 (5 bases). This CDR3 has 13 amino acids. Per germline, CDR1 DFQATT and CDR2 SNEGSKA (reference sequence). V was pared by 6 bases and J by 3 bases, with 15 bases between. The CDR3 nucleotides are TGCAGTGCCGCGGGCCTCAAAGACTACGAGCAGTACATC. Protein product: CSAAGLKDYEQYI.

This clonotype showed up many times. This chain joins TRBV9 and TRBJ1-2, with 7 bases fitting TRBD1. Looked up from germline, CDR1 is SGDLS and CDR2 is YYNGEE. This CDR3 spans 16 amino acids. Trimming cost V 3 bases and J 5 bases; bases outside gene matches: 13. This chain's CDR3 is CASSAGTSPGGYGYTF. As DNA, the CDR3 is TGTGCCAGCAGCGCTGGGACATCTCCAGGGGGGTATGGCTACACCTTC.

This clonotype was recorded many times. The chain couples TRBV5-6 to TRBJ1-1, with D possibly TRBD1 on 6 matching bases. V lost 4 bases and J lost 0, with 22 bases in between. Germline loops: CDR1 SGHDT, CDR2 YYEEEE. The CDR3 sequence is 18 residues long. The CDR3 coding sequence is TGTGCCAGCAGCCCAATAGTGGCCCCGGGGGGCATGAACACTGAAGCTTTCTTT. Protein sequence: CASSPIVAPGGMNTEAFF.

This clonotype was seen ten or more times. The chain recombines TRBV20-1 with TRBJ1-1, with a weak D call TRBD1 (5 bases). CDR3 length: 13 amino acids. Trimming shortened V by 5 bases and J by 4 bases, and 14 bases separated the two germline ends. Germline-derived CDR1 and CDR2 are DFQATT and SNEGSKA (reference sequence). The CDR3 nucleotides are TGCAGTGCTTTCCAGGGCGGGGTCACTGAAGCTTTCTTT. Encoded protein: CSAFQGGVTEAFF.

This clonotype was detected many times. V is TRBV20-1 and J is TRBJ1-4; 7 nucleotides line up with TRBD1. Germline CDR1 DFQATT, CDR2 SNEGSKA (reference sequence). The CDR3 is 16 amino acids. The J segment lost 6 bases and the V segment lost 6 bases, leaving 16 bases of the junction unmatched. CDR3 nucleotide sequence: TGCAGTGCCCGCCCCCGAACAGGGGCGATCGATGAAAAACTGTTTTTT. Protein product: CSARPRTGAIDEKLFF.

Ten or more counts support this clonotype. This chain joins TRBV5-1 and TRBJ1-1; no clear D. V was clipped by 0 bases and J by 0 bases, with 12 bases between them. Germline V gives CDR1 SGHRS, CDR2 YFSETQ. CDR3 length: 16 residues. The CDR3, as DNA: TGCGCCAGCAGCTTGGACACAGCGAATATGAACACTGAAGCTTTCTTT. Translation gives CASSLDTANMNTEAFF.

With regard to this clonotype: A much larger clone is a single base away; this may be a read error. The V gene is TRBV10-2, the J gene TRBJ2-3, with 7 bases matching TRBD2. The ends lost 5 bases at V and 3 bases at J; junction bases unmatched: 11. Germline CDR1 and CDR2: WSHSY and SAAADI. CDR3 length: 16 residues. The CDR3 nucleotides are TGCGCCAGCAGTCTATTACGGGGGGTCGCTACAGATACGCAGTATTTT. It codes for CASSLLRGVATDTQYF.

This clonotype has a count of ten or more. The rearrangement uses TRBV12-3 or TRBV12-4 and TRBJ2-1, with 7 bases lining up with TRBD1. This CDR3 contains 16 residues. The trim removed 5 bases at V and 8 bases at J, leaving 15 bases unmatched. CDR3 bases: TGTGCCAGCAGTACCACCGGGACAGAGCTAGTCGATGAGCAGTTCTTC. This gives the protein CASSTTGTELVDEQFF.

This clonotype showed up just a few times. CDR3: CASSLRGTSNQPQHF. DNA for the CDR3: TGTGCCAGCAGCTTGCGAGGGACGAGCAATCAGCCCCAGCATTTT. The gene calls are TRBV5-6 and TRBJ1-5, with D possibly being TRBD1 (5 bases). The CDR3 extends over 15 amino acids. In germline, CDR1 is SGHDT, CDR2 YYEEEE. Trimming removed 1 base from V and 1 base from J, with 9 bases in between. Supplemented by reference TRBV5-6 and TRBJ1-5, the full variable domain reads DAGVTQSPTHLIKTRGQQVTLRCSPKSGHDTVSWYQQALGQGPQFIFQYYEEEERQRGNFPDRFSGHQFPNYSSELNVNALLLGDSALYLCASSLRGTSNQPQHFGDGTRLSIL.

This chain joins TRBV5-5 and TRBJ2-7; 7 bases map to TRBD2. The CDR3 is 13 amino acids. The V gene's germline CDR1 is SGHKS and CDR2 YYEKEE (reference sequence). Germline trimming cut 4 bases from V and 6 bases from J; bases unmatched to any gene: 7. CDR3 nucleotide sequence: TGTGCCAGCAGCGGACTAGGGGAGGGCGAGCAGTACTTC. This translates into CASSGLGEGEQYF.

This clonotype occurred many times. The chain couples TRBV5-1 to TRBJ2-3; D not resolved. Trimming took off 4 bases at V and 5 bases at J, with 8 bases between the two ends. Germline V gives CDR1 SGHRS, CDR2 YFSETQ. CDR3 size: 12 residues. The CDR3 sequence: CASSTGQDTQYF. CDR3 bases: TGCGCCAGCAGCACCGGTCAAGATACGCAGTATTTT.

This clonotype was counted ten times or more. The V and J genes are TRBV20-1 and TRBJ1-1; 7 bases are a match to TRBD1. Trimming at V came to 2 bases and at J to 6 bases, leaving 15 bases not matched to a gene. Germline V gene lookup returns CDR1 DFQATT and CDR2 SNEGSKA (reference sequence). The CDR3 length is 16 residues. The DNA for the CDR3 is TGCAGTGCTAGAAAACAGGGGAGCTCAGTTGTTGCTGAAGCTTTCTTT. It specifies CSARKQGSSVVAEAFF.

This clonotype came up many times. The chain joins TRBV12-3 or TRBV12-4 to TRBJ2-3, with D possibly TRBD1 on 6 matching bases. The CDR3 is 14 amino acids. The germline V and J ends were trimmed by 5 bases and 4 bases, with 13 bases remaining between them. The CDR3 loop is CASSQHAGADTQYF. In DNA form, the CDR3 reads TGTGCCAGCAGTCAACACGCAGGGGCAGATACGCAGTATTTT.

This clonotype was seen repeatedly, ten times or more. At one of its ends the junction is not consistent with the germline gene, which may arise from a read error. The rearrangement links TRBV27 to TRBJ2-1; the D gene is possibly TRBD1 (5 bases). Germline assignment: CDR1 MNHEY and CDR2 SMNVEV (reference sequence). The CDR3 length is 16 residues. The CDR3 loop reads CVSSPGGQGIGYEQFF. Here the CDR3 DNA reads TGTGTCAGCAGTCCCGGCGGCCAGGGTATAGGGTATGAGCAGTTCTTC.

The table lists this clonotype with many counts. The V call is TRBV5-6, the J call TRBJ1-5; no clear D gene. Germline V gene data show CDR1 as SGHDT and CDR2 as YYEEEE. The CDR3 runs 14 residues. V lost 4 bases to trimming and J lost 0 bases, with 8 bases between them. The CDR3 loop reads CASSPGPSNQPQHF. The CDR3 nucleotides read TGTGCCAGCAGCCCCGGACCTAGCAATCAGCCCCAGCATTTT.